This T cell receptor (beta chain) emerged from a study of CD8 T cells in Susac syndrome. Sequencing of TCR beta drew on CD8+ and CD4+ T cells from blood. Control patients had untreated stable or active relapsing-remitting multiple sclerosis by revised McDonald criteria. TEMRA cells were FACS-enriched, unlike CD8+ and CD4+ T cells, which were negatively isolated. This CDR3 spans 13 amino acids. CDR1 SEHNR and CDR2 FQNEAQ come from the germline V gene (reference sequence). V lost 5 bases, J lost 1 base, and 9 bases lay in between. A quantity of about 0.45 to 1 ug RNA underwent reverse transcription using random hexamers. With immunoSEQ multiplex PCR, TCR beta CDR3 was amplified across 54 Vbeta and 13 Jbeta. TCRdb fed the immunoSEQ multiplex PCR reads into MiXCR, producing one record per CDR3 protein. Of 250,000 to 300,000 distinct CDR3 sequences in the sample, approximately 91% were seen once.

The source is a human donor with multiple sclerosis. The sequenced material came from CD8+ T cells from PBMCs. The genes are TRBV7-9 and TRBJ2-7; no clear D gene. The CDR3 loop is CASSEPGSYEQYF. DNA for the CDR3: TGTGCCAGCAGCGAACCAGGATCCTACGAGCAGTACTTC.